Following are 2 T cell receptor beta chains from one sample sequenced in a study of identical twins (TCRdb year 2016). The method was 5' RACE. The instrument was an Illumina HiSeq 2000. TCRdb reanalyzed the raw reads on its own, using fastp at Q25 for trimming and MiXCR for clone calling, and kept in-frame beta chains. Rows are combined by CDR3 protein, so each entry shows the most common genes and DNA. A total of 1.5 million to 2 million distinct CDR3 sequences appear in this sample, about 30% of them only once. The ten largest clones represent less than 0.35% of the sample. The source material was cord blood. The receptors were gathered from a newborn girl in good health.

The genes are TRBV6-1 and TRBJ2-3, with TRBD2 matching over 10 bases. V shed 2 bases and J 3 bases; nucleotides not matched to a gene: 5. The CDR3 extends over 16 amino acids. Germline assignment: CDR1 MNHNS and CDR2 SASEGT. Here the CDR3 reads CASSESGLASTDTQYF. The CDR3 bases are TGTGCCAGCAGTGAATCGGGACTAGCGAGTACAGATACGCAGTATTTT.

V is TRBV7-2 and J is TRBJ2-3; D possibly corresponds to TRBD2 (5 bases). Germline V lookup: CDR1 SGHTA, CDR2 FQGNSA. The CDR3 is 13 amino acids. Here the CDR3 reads CGLGSWSTDTQYF. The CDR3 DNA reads TGTGGGCTGGGGAGTTGGAGCACAGATACGCAGTATTTT.